This T cell receptor beta chain was sequenced for a study of OX40 agonist ivuxolimab in advanced cancers. As for the study more broadly: The costimulatory receptor OX40 (CD134) was targeted by ivuxolimab, a fully human IgG2 agonistic monoclonal antibody. Intravenous ivuxolimab was administered to patients every 2 weeks at six dose levels: 0.01, 0.1, 0.3, 1.5, 3 and 10 mg/kg. Of the 50 or so patients in dose escalation, some 19 had hepatocellular carcinoma, about 15 had melanoma, 9 had renal cell carcinoma and 9 had head and neck cancer. The dose-escalation cohort was about 83% male with a mean age of about 60 years, ranging from roughly 20 to 80. Prior anti-PD-1, anti-PD-L1 or anti-CTLA-4 therapy was permitted, and roughly two fifths of dose-escalation patients had received checkpoint inhibitors. Partial responses were achieved by three dose-escalation patients, of whom one had hepatocellular carcinoma and two had cutaneous melanoma. The point of sequencing TCRbeta in the periphery was to test whether ivuxolimab changed TCR sequence diversity and drove clonal T-cell expansion. The paper describes the monotherapy dose-escalation part (N of about 55 patients) of the phase I trial of ivuxolimab. The investigation overall reported the following: After ivuxolimab, more expanded clones were found on average in CD8+ T cells than in CD4+ T cells. Clonal expansion of both CD4+ and CD8+ blood T cells was observed from baseline to week 6 at doses 0.1 to 3.0 mg/kg. In the 0.1-3.0 mg/kg groups, partial responders had among the lowest normalized peripheral clonal expansion, particularly in CD8+ T cells. Low levels of normalized T-cell clonal expansion were also seen in some patients who did not respond. The antigen specificity of the peripheral T cells that underwent clonal expansion was not determined.

Genomic DNA was extracted from sorted cells for sequencing of the TCRbeta CDR3 region. The immunoSEQ Assay was used for sequencing of TCRbeta CDR3 regions. The source is immuneACCESS, and TCRdb retained only in-frame sequences with V and J called. Part of the clones is not carried over; for the studies checked, unresolved V genes explain less than half of this, and the remainder is unexplained. Recorded for this sample are under 100,000 clones; about 90% of them occurred a single time. The top ten clones comprise 8% to 13% of the sample. Via the germline V gene, CDR1 is SNHLY and CDR2 FYNNEI. The germline V and J ends show losses of 3 bases and 3 bases respectively, and no gene match explains 18 bases of the junction. The cysteine opens and the phenylalanine closes a CDR3 of 19 amino acids. Here the CDR3 DNA is all that survives: 57 bases in frame from base 1. The trial excluded patients who had a history of autoimmune disease or who were on systemic immunosuppression. Peripheral blood for TCR sequencing was collected from all dose cohorts at baseline, on cycle 4 day 1, and on cycle 7 day 1. Samples were obtained from an open-label, multicenter, first-in-human phase I dose-escalation trial of ivuxolimab. Adults with locally advanced or metastatic head and neck squamous cell, hepatocellular, melanoma or renal cell carcinoma were enrolled in the trial. CD4+ and CD8+ T cells were sorted separately from peripheral blood before TCR sequencing.

In regard to this clone: Its binding antigen is unknown. No quality values exist for individual bases; no much larger clone is one base distant.

This TCR was sampled from an adult with an advanced solid tumor such as melanoma, head and neck, liver or kidney cancer. Here the sequenced sample was CD4+ or CD8+ T cells sorted from blood, taken in a trial of the OX40 agonist ivuxolimab. The chain is assembled from TRBV2 and TRBJ1-1; TRBD1 lines up with 8 middle nucleotides. The bases are TGTGCCAGCAGTGATTATCCGGTACGGGACAGGTTTTCGGACACTGAAGCTTTCTTT. Its translation is CASSDYPVRDRFSDTEAFF. Where the CDR3 stops, the reference TRBV2 and TRBJ1-1 genes take over; the full variable domain is EPEVTQTPSHQVTQMGQEVILRCVPISNHLYFYWYRQILGQKVEFLVSFYNNEISEKSEIFDDQFSVERPDGSNFTLKIRSTKLEDSAMYFCASSDYPVRDRFSDTEAFFGQGTRLTVV.